Listed below are T cell receptor beta chains from one sample, sequenced in a study of shared clonotypes between healthy human individuals. Using immunoSEQ multiplex PCR, the repertoire was profiled, and TCRdb retains in-frame clones only, with some absent. The table lists about 1,900,000 clones, about 95% of them singletons, with approximately 1.2% in the top ten. Sequencing was performed on naive CD8+ T cells sorted from blood. These receptors originate from a young man in good health. Each CDR3 is given with its conserved first and last residue. Each record gives: clone size, J gene, D gene, V gene, CDR3 protein, CDR3 DNA. A D gene is named only where the DNA matches it firmly. Some rows have no size entry. The others give once, few or many, or a class for an expanded clone.

size: NA; J: TRBJ2-1; D: TRBD1; V: TRBV6-1; CDR3: CASSEMGQGAWVEQFF; DNA: TGTGCCAGCAGTGAAATGGGACAGGGGGCGTGGGTCGAGCAGTTCTTC
size: NA; J: TRBJ2-5; D: NA; V: TRBV6-5; CDR3: CASSLPGVGHYF; DNA: TGTGCCAGCAGTCTCCCCGGGGTGGGCCATTACTTC
size: NA; J: TRBJ2-7; D: NA; V: TRBV27; CDR3: CASSLQGSSYEQYF; DNA: TGTGCCAGCAGTTTGCAGGGAAGCTCCTACGAGCAGTACTTC
size: NA; J: TRBJ1-2; D: NA; V: TRBV27; CDR3: CASSSTLEGVYGYTF; DNA: TGTGCCAGCAGTTCCACCCTCGAGGGCGTCTATGGCTACACCTTC
size: NA; J: TRBJ2-7; D: TRBD1; V: TRBV5-8; CDR3: CASSEQQGESSYEQYF; DNA: TGTGCCAGCAGCGAGCAACAGGGGGAAAGCTCCTACGAGCAGTACTTC
size: NA; J: TRBJ2-7; D: NA; V: TRBV5-1; CDR3: CASSFEDNPYEQYF; DNA: TGCGCCAGCAGCTTCGAAGACAATCCCTACGAGCAGTACTTC
size: NA; J: TRBJ1-1; D: TRBD1; V: TRBV4-3; CDR3: CASRAGTGTNTEAFF; DNA: TGCGCCAGCAGAGCCGGGACAGGGACGAACACTGAAGCTTTCTTT
size: NA; J: TRBJ2-5; D: NA; V: TRBV30; CDR3: CAWRGPGLRETQYF; DNA: TGTGCCTGGAGGGGTCCCGGACTCAGAGAGACCCAGTACTTC
size: NA; J: TRBJ2-3; D: NA; V: TRBV30; CDR3: CAWSRGADTQYF; DNA: TGTGCCTGGAGCAGGGGAGCAGATACGCAGTATTTT
size: NA; J: TRBJ2-3; D: TRBD2; V: TRBV7-7; CDR3: CASSLGTSGRYTDTQYF; DNA: TGTGCTAGCAGCTTGGGGACTAGCGGGAGATACACAGATACGCAGTATTTT
size: NA; J: TRBJ2-7; D: NA; V: TRBV18; CDR3: CASSPGGYYEQYF; DNA: TGTGCCAGCTCACCGGGCGGCTACTACGAGCAGTACTTC
size: NA; J: TRBJ2-2; D: TRBD2; V: TRBV9; CDR3: CASSGGLAGTTGELFF; DNA: TGTGCCAGCAGCGGGGGACTAGCGGGGACCACCGGGGAGCTGTTTTTT
size: few; J: TRBJ1-6; D: NA; V: TRBV5-6; CDR3: CASSLAGRGGYSPLHF; DNA: TGTGCCAGCAGCTTGGCCGGACGGGGCGGATATTCACCCCTCCACTTT
size: NA; J: TRBJ2-1; D: NA; V: TRBV1; CDR3: CTSSRPQESSYNEQFF; DNA: TGCACCAGCAGCCGACCCCAGGAGAGCTCCTACAATGAGCAGTTCTTC
size: NA; J: TRBJ1-1; D: NA; V: TRBV15; CDR3: CATRQGKGSTEAFF; DNA: TGTGCCACCAGACAGGGTAAAGGGAGCACTGAAGCTTTCTTT
size: NA; J: TRBJ1-4; D: NA; V: TRBV30; CDR3: CASDATNEKLFF; DNA: TGTGCCTCGGATGCAACTAATGAAAAACTGTTTTTT
size: NA; J: TRBJ2-7; D: TRBD1; V: TRBV6-5; CDR3: CASGPQGAYEQYF; DNA: TGTGCCAGCGGGCCCCAGGGGGCCTACGAGCAGTACTTC
size: NA; J: TRBJ2-4; D: NA; V: TRBV7-9; CDR3: CASSPSSVYIQYF; DNA: TGTGCCAGCAGCCCCAGTTCTGTATACATTCAGTACTTC
size: NA; J: TRBJ2-3; D: TRBD2; V: TRBV2; CDR3: CASSNPWGGVGTQYF; DNA: TGTGCCAGTTCTAACCCCTGGGGGGGTGTAGGAACGCAGTATTTT
size: few; J: TRBJ1-6; D: TRBD1; V: TRBV9; CDR3: CASSVAMDRLSPLHF; DNA: TGTGCCAGCAGCGTAGCTATGGACAGGCTCTCACCCCTCCACTTT
size: NA; J: TRBJ2-1; D: TRBD2; V: TRBV10-2; CDR3: CASLFPGLAYNEQFF; DNA: TGCGCCAGCCTTTTCCCGGGACTAGCCTACAATGAGCAGTTCTTC
size: NA; J: TRBJ1-2; D: NA; V: TRBV28; CDR3: CASSLRARAKGGYTF; DNA: TGTGCCAGCAGTTTAAGGGCCAGGGCAAAGGGGGGCTACACCTTC
size: NA; J: TRBJ2-5; D: TRBD2; V: TRBV11-2; CDR3: CASSSYGLGQETQYF; DNA: TGTGCCAGCAGCTCCTACGGACTAGGCCAAGAGACCCAGTACTTC
size: NA; J: TRBJ1-1; D: TRBD1; V: TRBV6-1; CDR3: CASRATGRDTEAFF; DNA: TGTGCCAGCAGGGCGACAGGGAGAGACACTGAAGCTTTCTTT
size: NA; J: TRBJ1-5; D: NA; V: TRBV6-5; CDR3: CASSLTGGSNQPQHF; DNA: TGTGCCAGCAGTTTGACAGGTGGTAGCAATCAGCCCCAGCATTTT
size: once; J: TRBJ2-1; D: NA; V: TRBV28; CDR3: CASSLFREALSYNEQFF; DNA: TGTGCCAGCAGTTTATTCAGGGAAGCCCTCTCCTACAATGAGCAGTTCTTC
size: NA; J: TRBJ2-1; D: NA; V: TRBV12-5; CDR3: CASGSGAYNEQFF; DNA: TGTGCTAGTGGTTCAGGTGCCTACAATGAGCAGTTCTTC
size: NA; J: TRBJ2-2; D: NA; V: TRBV6-5; CDR3: CASSHSGGNTGELFF; DNA: TGTGCCAGCAGCCATAGCGGAGGGAACACCGGGGAGCTGTTTTTT
size: NA; J: TRBJ2-1; D: NA; V: TRBV2; CDR3: CAGSRSLYNEQFF; DNA: TGTGCCGGATCTCGAAGTCTCTACAATGAGCAGTTCTTC
size: once; J: TRBJ1-1; D: NA; V: TRBV11-1; CDR3: CASSLGFSLGPEAFF; DNA: TGTGCCAGCAGCTTAGGATTCAGCCTCGGCCCTGAAGCTTTCTTT
size: NA; J: TRBJ1-5; D: NA; V: TRBV2; CDR3: CASSEVGELNQPQHF; DNA: TGTGCCAGCAGTGAGGTAGGGGAACTTAATCAGCCCCAGCATTTT
size: NA; J: TRBJ2-7; D: TRBD1; V: TRBV7-9; CDR3: CASSLQGNEQYF; DNA: TGTGCCAGCAGTCTACAGGGGAACGAGCAGTACTTC
size: NA; J: TRBJ1-2; D: NA; V: TRBV4-1; CDR3: CASSPIDKNYGYTF; DNA: TGCGCCAGCAGCCCGATAGACAAGAACTATGGCTACACCTTC
size: NA; J: TRBJ2-7; D: NA; V: TRBV25-1; CDR3: CASRGPGEAYEQYF; DNA: TGTGCCAGCAGGGGGCCGGGAGAGGCCTACGAGCAGTACTTC
size: NA; J: TRBJ1-1; D: NA; V: TRBV7-6; CDR3: CASSSGQGNTEAFF; DNA: TGTGCCTCCTCCTCGGGGCAGGGGAACACTGAAGCTTTCTTT
size: NA; J: TRBJ2-7; D: NA; V: TRBV11-2; CDR3: CASSFSQGYEQYF; DNA: TGTGCCAGCAGCTTCTCGCAGGGCTACGAGCAGTACTTC
size: NA; J: TRBJ1-4; D: TRBD1; V: TRBV7-2; CDR3: CASSLGGGTGPEKLFF; DNA: TGTGCCAGCAGCTTAGGTGGTGGGACAGGTCCTGAAAAACTGTTTTTT
size: once; J: TRBJ1-2; D: TRBD1; V: TRBV7-9; CDR3: CASSNTSGQHYGYTF; DNA: TGTGCCAGCAGTAATACATCGGGACAGCACTATGGCTACACCTTC
size: NA; J: TRBJ1-4; D: TRBD1; V: TRBV6-1; CDR3: CASSERTGGSSNEKLFF; DNA: TGTGCCAGCAGTGAACGGACAGGGGGCAGTAGTAATGAAAAACTGTTTTTT
size: NA; J: TRBJ2-1; D: NA; V: TRBV5-6; CDR3: CASSLWGNEQFF; DNA: TGTGCCAGCAGCTTGTGGGGAAATGAGCAGTTCTTC
size: NA; J: TRBJ2-2; D: NA; V: TRBV6-5; CDR3: CASSPGDGELFF; DNA: TGTGCCAGCAGCCCGGGGGACGGGGAGCTGTTTTTT
size: NA; J: TRBJ1-6; D: TRBD1; V: TRBV9; CDR3: CASSVESETGLGSPLHF; DNA: TGTGCCAGCAGCGTAGAGTCCGAGACAGGGTTGGGTTCACCCCTCCACTTT
size: NA; J: TRBJ2-7; D: NA; V: TRBV2; CDR3: CASRSSYEQYF; DNA: TGTGCCAGCAGATCTTCCTACGAGCAGTACTTC
size: NA; J: TRBJ2-7; D: TRBD1; V: TRBV13; CDR3: CASSLEGQAGGKQYF; DNA: TGTGCCAGCAGCTTAGAGGGACAGGCGGGCGGCAAGCAGTACTTC
size: NA; J: TRBJ1-3; D: NA; V: TRBV28; CDR3: CASSWDGSSGNTIYF; DNA: TGTGCCAGCAGTTGGGACGGCTCCTCTGGAAACACCATATATTTT
size: once; J: TRBJ2-7; D: NA; V: TRBV6-1; CDR3: CASSEEWQGWASYEQYF; DNA: TGTGCCAGCAGTGAAGAGTGGCAGGGTTGGGCCTCCTACGAGCAGTACTTC
size: NA; J: TRBJ1-5; D: TRBD1; V: TRBV28; CDR3: CASSLDPRYLGQELQHF; DNA: TGTGCCAGCAGTTTAGACCCTCGGTACCTCGGACAGGAGCTCCAGCATTTT
size: NA; J: TRBJ2-7; D: TRBD1; V: TRBV5-8; CDR3: CASSLGQGASYEQYF; DNA: TGTGCCAGCAGCTTGGGACAGGGGGCCTCCTACGAGCAGTACTTC
size: once; J: TRBJ2-5; D: NA; V: TRBV7-7; CDR3: CASSIRAGFETQYF; DNA: TGTGCTAGCAGCATCAGAGCCGGGTTTGAGACCCAGTACTTC
size: NA; J: TRBJ2-3; D: NA; V: TRBV2; CDR3: CASSGGGPPTDTQYF; DNA: TGTGCCAGCAGTGGTGGGGGGCCACCTACAGATACGCAGTATTTT
size: NA; J: TRBJ2-7; D: NA; V: TRBV7-8; CDR3: CASSPGLGYEQYF; DNA: TGTGCCAGCAGCCCCGGCCTCGGCTACGAGCAGTACTTC
size: NA; J: TRBJ2-7; D: TRBD1; V: TRBV30; CDR3: CAWSGAGTGTNEQYF; DNA: TGTGCCTGGAGTGGCGCCGGGACAGGGACCAACGAGCAGTACTTC
size: NA; J: TRBJ2-1; D: TRBD2; V: TRBV28; CDR3: CASSPGLAGPSSYNEQFF; DNA: TGTGCCAGCAGTCCTGGACTAGCGGGACCGAGCTCCTACAATGAGCAGTTCTTC
size: NA; J: TRBJ1-3; D: NA; V: TRBV9; CDR3: CASSGGGGSGNTIYF; DNA: TGTGCCAGCAGCGGAGGAGGGGGGTCTGGAAACACCATATATTTT
size: NA; J: TRBJ1-2; D: NA; V: TRBV28; CDR3: CASRVQGGSFYGYTF; DNA: TGTGCCAGCAGGGTCCAAGGAGGGTCCTTCTACGGCTACACCTTC